The T cell receptor (beta chain) described here comes from a study of blood T cell repertoires in COVID-19. On the study more broadly: The United States, Italy and Spain provided the acute and convalescent COVID-19 samples. T cells, B-cell-depleted T cells, or PBMCs supplied cDNA or gDNA.

Original methodology: Estimation of nucleated cell counts was performed using reference gene primer amplification. Sequenced by immunoSEQ multiplex PCR; TCRdb stores in-frame clones only, minus some. D and trimming were read from the DNA, whereas the V and J calls and clone size are those reported in that table. Of roughly 95,000 clones in the sample, around nine tenths were seen once. This sequence was found in a woman aged 50 to 60 in a cohort sampled during active COVID-19. The sequencing sample was made of peripheral blood.

CDR3 region: CASSPLPRDREYGYTF. The DNA for the CDR3 is TGTGCCAGTAGTCCCCTCCCGCGGGATCGTGAGTATGGCTACACCTTC. The chain has TRBV19 and TRBJ1-2; D is uncertain. V was shortened by 5 bases and J by 5 bases, with 21 bases between the two germline ends. CDR1 LNHDA and CDR2 SQIVND come from the germline V gene (reference sequence). The CDR3 is 16 residues long.